The source of this T cell receptor (beta chain) is a study of shared clonotypes between healthy human individuals. Notes on the study in general: Represented genetic and exposure-history diversity was restricted by having few donors.

Into CD45RA+ naive and CD45RA-negative memory subsets, the CD4+ cells were split. Original data processing: Junction-only immunoSEQ sequences carried no quality scores, so filtering differed. Only in-frame clones appear in the TCRdb table, and some are missing; sequencing was by immunoSEQ multiplex PCR. For V, J and clone size, that table is used; D and trimming come from the DNA. Of over a million clones in the sample, about 74% were seen once. Remarks on this clone: Its matching antigen is unknown. This same CDR3 is encoded by further DNA sequences in the sample.

V lost 0 bases and J lost 2, with 8 bases in between. This CDR3 has 14 amino acids. Germline V gene data show CDR1 as SGHRS and CDR2 as YFSETQ. This chain connects TRBV5-1 to TRBJ1-1; no reliable D call. The sequence derives from a man in his late teens or twenties in good health. Sequencing was performed on memory CD4+ T cells sorted from blood. Subset indicated: CD45RA-negative fraction. The CDR3 loop reads CASSLGGGNTEAFF. Here the CDR3 DNA reads TGCGCCAGCAGCTTGGGTGGCGGCAACACTGAAGCTTTCTTT.